The 32 T cell receptor beta chains below all came from one sample that was sequenced in a study of blood T cell repertoires in COVID-19. Only in-frame clones appear in the TCRdb table, and some are missing; sequencing was by immunoSEQ multiplex PCR. The sample consists of 55,000 to 65,000 clones, 90% of them appearing once. The specimen sequenced was peripheral blood. The receptors here all came from a woman of 80 years or more with active COVID-19.

The chain couples TRBV20-1 to TRBJ2-1; 8 bases are a match to TRBD1. The CDR3 extends over 16 amino acids. J lost 5 bases, V lost 3 bases, and 12 bases had no gene match. Looked up from germline, CDR1 is DFQATT and CDR2 is SNEGSKA (reference sequence). CDR3 bases: TGCAGTGCTAGTGATTTCAGACAGGGGTCAGACAATGAGCAGTTCTTC. It is translated as CSASDFRQGSDNEQFF.

The sample holds a few counts of this clone. The chain employs TRBV27 and TRBJ2-1; D is possibly TRBD2 (6 bases). CDR1 MNHEY and CDR2 SMNVEV come from the germline V gene (reference sequence). The germline V and J ends were trimmed by 6 bases and 2 bases, with 17 bases remaining between them. The CDR3 runs 16 residues. The CDR3 coding sequence is TGTGCCAGCAGCCCCATTGGGGACTGGACCTACAATGAGCAGTTCTTC. Translated: CASSPIGDWTYNEQFF.

The rearrangement joins TRBV3-1 (or the pseudogene TRBV3-2) to TRBJ2-5; no clear D gene. Germline-derived CDR1 and CDR2 are LGHDT and YNNKEL (reference sequence). Trimming took 10 bases from V and 1 from J, leaving 13 bases between them. The CDR3 covers 13 residues. CDR3: CATKRSPQETQYF. The DNA for the CDR3 is TGTGCCACAAAGCGAAGCCCCCAAGAGACCCAGTACTTC.

V is TRBV6-1 and J is TRBJ1-4; a weak D match, TRBD1 (5 bases). The CDR3 covers 15 residues. Per the germline V gene, CDR1 is MNHNS and CDR2 is SASEGT. Deletions cut 2 bases from V and 5 bases from J, with 12 bases between. For the CDR3, the DNA is TGTGCCAGCAGTGAATGGTCAGGGAGGAATGAAAAACTGTTTTTT. Its protein product is CASSEWSGRNEKLFF.

The genes are TRBV5-5 and TRBJ2-5, with TRBD2 matching 7 bases. J gave up 3 bases and V 1 base, and 6 bases lay outside the gene matches. In germline, CDR1 is SGHKS, CDR2 YYEKEE (reference sequence). The CDR3 spans 15 residues. CDR3 DNA sequence: TGTGCCAGCAGCTTGTTTGACCTAGCGGAAGAGACCCAGTACTTC. Its protein is CASSLFDLAEETQYF.

This CDR3 reads CASSTGQGQPQHF. The CDR3 DNA follows: TGTGCCAGCAGCACGGGACAGGGTCAGCCCCAGCATTTT. The chain combines TRBV11-3 with TRBJ1-5; 9 bases fit TRBD1. CDR1 and CDR2 from the germline V gene are SGHNT and YENEEA. The V gene end was trimmed by 5 bases and the J gene end by 6 bases; junction bases not matched to a gene: 2. This CDR3 spans 13 amino acids.

This chain links TRBV11-1 with TRBJ2-3; no definite D call. The CDR3 sequence is 13 residues long. Trimming stripped 5 bases from V and 1 base from J, with 7 bases between. CDR1 is SGHAT and CDR2 is FQDESV in the germline V gene (reference sequence). The CDR3 bases are TGTGCCAGCAGCCCACTTGGCACAGATACGCAGTATTTT. It encodes CASSPLGTDTQYF.

V is TRBV25-1 and J is TRBJ2-7, with 9 positions matching TRBD2. The V gene's germline CDR1 is MGHDK and CDR2 SYGVNS. This CDR3 has 15 amino acids. The V and J ends lost 0 bases and 3 bases, in that order; junction bases with no gene match: 3. CDR3 protein: CASSEYISGSYEQYF. Written as DNA, the CDR3 is TGTGCCAGCAGTGAATACATTAGCGGGAGCTACGAGCAGTACTTC.

The genes are TRBV18 and TRBJ2-1; 13 bases fit TRBD2. The germline gives CDR1 KGHSH, CDR2 LQKENI. V was clipped by 3 bases and J by 5 bases; unmatched bases: 4. CDR3 size: 16 residues. CDR3 DNA: TGTGCCAGCTCACCTGGACTAGCGGGGGCGGACAATGAGCAGTTCTTC. Amino acid sequence: CASSPGLAGADNEQFF.

The chain links TRBV5-6 to TRBJ1-2, with 8 bases fitting TRBD1. In germline, CDR1 is SGHDT, CDR2 YYEEEE. The CDR3 spans 16 residues. Trimming took 1 base from V and 2 from J; bases not matched to a gene: 7. CDR3 amino acids: CASSLSPTGANYGYTF. The CDR3 nucleotides are TGTGCCAGCAGCTTGTCCCCGACAGGGGCCAACTATGGCTACACCTTC.

CDR3 nucleotides: TGTGCCAGTACCGGGAGCCTTCCATATCAGCCCCAGCATTTT. Encoded protein: CASTGSLPYQPQHF. The chain carries TRBV28 and TRBJ1-5; D not resolved. With 9 bases removed from V and 5 bases from J, the gap between germline ends came to 17 bases. Per germline, CDR1 MDHEN and CDR2 SYDVKM. The CDR3 has 14 residues.

The rearrangement links TRBV7-2 to TRBJ2-1; 7 bases are a match to TRBD1. J lost 1 base, V lost 4 bases, and 4 bases had no gene match. The CDR3 spans 15 residues. Germline V gene sequence: CDR1 SGHTA, CDR2 FQGNSA. The DNA of the CDR3 is TGTGCCAGCAGCTCGCGACAGGGTTCCTACAATGAGCAGTTCTTC. It codes for CASSSRQGSYNEQFF.

This clone was counted between two and nine times. The gene calls are TRBV5-1 and TRBJ1-3; D ambiguous. The CDR3 consists of 14 residues. CDR1 and CDR2 (germline): SGHRS, YFSETQ. The V gene lost 2 bases and the J gene lost 4 bases, with 10 bases spanning the gap. CDR3 residues: CASSLKVGGNTIYF. The CDR3 DNA is TGCGCCAGCAGCTTAAAAGTGGGCGGAAACACCATATATTTT.

V and J are TRBV7-7 and TRBJ2-2; 8 nucleotides match TRBD1. The junction had 9 bases not matched to a gene; V was cut back by 5 bases and J by 7 bases. The CDR3 length is 15 residues. CDR1 and CDR2 (germline): SSHAT, FNYEAQ (reference sequence). This CDR3 reads CASSPRQGHNGELFF. The CDR3 DNA sequence: TGTGCCAGCAGCCCTAGACAGGGGCACAACGGGGAGCTGTTTTTT. The whole variable domain, remainder taken from reference TRBV7-7 and TRBJ2-2, is GAGVSQSPRYKVTKRGQDVTLRCDPISSHATLYWYQQALGQGPEFLTYFNYEAQPDKSGLPSDRFSAERPEGSISTLTIQRTEQRDSAMYRCASSPRQGHNGELFFGEGSRLTVL.

J is TRBJ2-7 and V is TRBV27; TRBD2 matches 10 bases. CDR1 is MNHEY, CDR2 SMNVEV, per germline (reference sequence). CDR3 length: 13 residues. V lost 6 bases and J lost 3; bases outside the gene matches: 2. This CDR3 reads CASSRTSGYEQYF. In nucleotides, the CDR3 is TGTGCCAGCAGCCGGACTAGCGGCTACGAGCAGTACTTC.

The V gene is TRBV5-1, the J gene TRBJ1-1, with D possibly TRBD1 on 6 matching bases. The CDR3 is made up of 15 amino acids. V dropped 0 bases and J dropped 0 bases, with 9 bases sitting between them. The germline gives CDR1 SGHRS, CDR2 YFSETQ. CDR3 DNA sequence: TGCGCCAGCAGCTTGGCCGGGGACATGAACACTGAAGCTTTCTTT. As protein: CASSLAGDMNTEAFF.

This clone is a singleton in its sample. The V and J genes are TRBV4-1 and TRBJ2-7, with 9 bases aligning to TRBD1. This CDR3 comprises 17 residues. Germline V CDR1 and CDR2: MGHRA, YSYEKL. V lost 0 bases, J lost 1 base, and 7 bases stayed unmatched. This chain's CDR3 is CASSQEWDRAQSYEQYF. DNA for the CDR3: TGCGCCAGCAGCCAAGAGTGGGACAGGGCCCAATCCTACGAGCAGTACTTC.

This chain joins TRBV5-6 and TRBJ1-1; no clear D. Germline V gives CDR1 SGHDT, CDR2 YYEEEE. V shed 1 base and J shed 1 base, with 5 bases lying between them. CDR3 length: 13 residues. DNA for the CDR3: TGTGCCAGCAGCTTGTGGCAGAACACTGAAGCTTTCTTT. It yields the protein CASSLWQNTEAFF. Filled out from reference TRBV5-6 and TRBJ1-1, the complete variable domain reads DAGVTQSPTHLIKTRGQQVTLRCSPKSGHDTVSWYQQALGQGPQFIFQYYEEEERQRGNFPDRFSGHQFPNYSSELNVNALLLGDSALYLCASSLWQNTEAFFGQGTRLTVV.

This chain links TRBV27 with TRBJ1-2; TRBD1 matches at 8 bases. V lost 6 bases to trimming and J lost 1 base; unmatched junction nucleotides: 10. Germline values: CDR1 MNHEY, CDR2 SMNVEV (reference sequence). CDR3 length: 16 amino acids. CDR3 sequence: CASRGGQGRFNYGYTF. CDR3 bases: TGTGCCAGCAGGGGCGGACAGGGAAGGTTTAACTATGGCTACACCTTC.

The V gene is TRBV5-1, the J gene TRBJ1-2; the match to TRBD1 covers 7 bases. Germline CDR1 is SGHRS and CDR2 is YFSETQ. This CDR3 has 14 residues. J was trimmed by 2 bases and V by 7 bases; bases with no gene match: 8. In nucleotides, the CDR3 is TGCGCCAGCGGTCTCGGGACAGCCAACTATGGCTACACCTTC. Its protein is CASGLGTANYGYTF. The full variable domain, rest sourced from reference TRBV5-1 and TRBJ1-2, is KAGVTQTPRYLIKTRGQQVTLSCSPISGHRSVSWYQQTPGQGLQFLFEYFSETQRNKGNFPGRFSGRQFSNSRSEMNVSTLELGDSALYLCASGLGTANYGYTFGSGTRLTVV.

The chain joins TRBV5-1 to TRBJ2-5; TRBD2 matches at 11 bases. The CDR3 is 16 residues long. V shed 4 bases, J shed 0 bases, and the junction held 5 bases outside the gene matches. Germline CDR1 is SGHRS and CDR2 is YFSETQ. The CDR3 DNA is TGCGCCAGCAGCCCCGGGACTAGCGGAGACCAAGAGACCCAGTACTTC. The encoded protein is CASSPGTSGDQETQYF.

The chain carries TRBV2 and TRBJ2-3; 7 nucleotides align to TRBD1. The length of the CDR3 is 13 residues. Germline V gives CDR1 SNHLY, CDR2 FYNNEI. CDR3 coding DNA: TGTGCTGCGCGGCCTGCCCCACAGGGGACGCAGTATTTT. The encoded protein is CAARPAPQGTQYF.

This chain connects TRBV28 to TRBJ1-5, with D possibly matching TRBD1 (5 bases). The CDR3 runs 12 residues. Germline lookup yields CDR1 MDHEN and CDR2 SYDVKM. In DNA, the CDR3 is TGTGCAGGGGCCGGGAGCAATCAGCCCCAGCATTTT. Translating it yields CAGAGSNQPQHF.

The chain employs TRBV20-1 and TRBJ1-3; 10 nucleotides match TRBD1. The J segment lost 1 base and the V segment lost 3 bases, leaving 6 bases of the junction unmatched. The CDR3 runs to 16 residues. Per the germline V gene, CDR1 is DFQATT and CDR2 is SNEGSKA (reference sequence). CDR3 DNA: TGCAGTGCTAGTCCGGGACAGGGGACATCTGGAAACACCATATATTTT. Amino acids: CSASPGQGTSGNTIYF.

The chain uses TRBV19 and TRBJ2-2; D perhaps matches TRBD1 (5 bases). This CDR3 region has 13 residues. The V and J ends lost 3 bases and 5 bases respectively, with 7 bases between them. Germline assignment: CDR1 LNHDA and CDR2 SQIVND (reference sequence). DNA for the CDR3: TGTGCCAGTAGTATTAAGGGGACCGGGGAGCTGTTTTTT. This encodes CASSIKGTGELFF. The full variable domain, rest sourced from reference TRBV19 and TRBJ2-2, is DGGITQSPKYLFRKEGQNVTLSCEQNLNHDAMYWYRQDPGQGLRLIYYSQIVNDFQKGDIAEGYSVSREKKESFPLTVTSAQKNPTAFYLCASSIKGTGELFFGEGSRLTVL.

J is TRBJ2-1 and V is TRBV6-1; 7 nucleotides agree with TRBD2. Germline CDR1 MNHNS, CDR2 SASEGT. The CDR3 has 16 residues. The ends lost 3 bases at V and 2 bases at J; junction bases unmatched: 7. As DNA, the CDR3 is TGTGCCAGCAGTGAGTACTGGGAGGGCCCCTACAATGAGCAGTTCTTC. It is translated as CASSEYWEGPYNEQFF.

V gene TRBV5-4 combines with J gene TRBJ2-5; no definite D call. CDR1 is SGHNT and CDR2 is YYREEE in the germline V gene (reference sequence). There are 12 residues in the CDR3. Trimming cost V 5 bases and J 0 bases, with 5 bases left between them. The CDR3 reads CASSVDQETQYF. In nucleotides, the CDR3 is TGTGCCAGCAGTGTAGACCAAGAGACCCAGTACTTC. The complete variable domain, with remaining parts taken from reference TRBV5-4 and TRBJ2-5, reads ETGVTQSPTHLIKTRGQQVTLRCSSQSGHNTVSWYQQALGQGPQFIFQYYREEENGRGNFPPRFSGLQFPNYSSELNVNALELDDSALYLCASSVDQETQYFGPGTRLLVL.

This clone was picked up one time. This chain connects TRBV5-8 to TRBJ2-1; 11 nucleotides match TRBD2. Germline V gene lookup returns CDR1 SGHTS and CDR2 YDEGEE. V dropped 1 base and J dropped 6; count of bases not matched to a gene: 3. The CDR3 has 15 amino acids. The CDR3 spells CASSLIAGGGNEQFF. DNA for the CDR3: TGTGCCAGCAGCTTGATAGCGGGAGGGGGCAATGAGCAGTTCTTC.

This clone was seen a single time. The J gene is TRBJ2-3, the V gene TRBV3-1 (or the pseudogene TRBV3-2), with 11 positions matching TRBD2. The germline gives CDR1 LGHDT, CDR2 YNNKEL (reference sequence). The CDR3 consists of 20 residues. V shed 6 bases, J shed 2 bases, and the junction held 19 bases outside the gene matches. For the CDR3, the DNA is TGTGCCAGCAGTGGTCTAGCGGGGGGAGGGCATGCGGCGCCCACAGATACGCAGTATTTT. Translating it yields CASSGLAGGGHAAPTDTQYF.

The chain links TRBV10-2 to TRBJ1-5, with D possibly TRBD1 on 6 matching bases. There are 14 residues in the CDR3. CDR1 and CDR2 (germline): WSHSY, SAAADI. Trimming removed 6 bases at V and 5 bases at J, with 14 bases between. CDR3: CASSEIRTDQPQHF. For the CDR3, the DNA is TGCGCCAGCAGCGAGATTAGGACAGATCAGCCCCAGCATTTT.

V is TRBV27 and J is TRBJ2-5; no firm D call. This CDR3 contains 17 residues. Germline V gene data show CDR1 as MNHEY and CDR2 as SMNVEV (reference sequence). The germline V and J ends were trimmed by 1 base and 2 bases, with 17 bases remaining between them. The DNA of the CDR3 is TGTGCCAGCAGTTTATATTGGTCCGAGCCGTCTCAAGAGACCCAGTACTTC. It codes for CASSLYWSEPSQETQYF.

This chain joins TRBV5-1 and TRBJ1-1, with TRBD1 matching 11 bases. The CDR3 length is 15 residues. Germline CDR1 SGHRS, CDR2 YFSETQ. J gave up 1 base and V 6 bases, and 5 bases lay outside the gene matches. CDR3 nucleotide sequence: TGCGCCAGCACCGGGACAGGGGGAGCGAACACTGAAGCTTTCTTT. This encodes CASTGTGGANTEAFF.